This TCR beta chain was documented in a study of response to subunit inactivated influenza vaccine. Using its own MiXCR run on the RT-PCR reads, TCRdb lists one record per CDR3 protein. The sample lists around 650,000 distinct CDR3 sequences; around 14% were seen once. The CDR3 sequence is 12 residues long. Deletions cut 3 bases from V and 9 bases from J, with 10 bases between. Germline V CDR1 and CDR2: SGHRS, YFSETQ. General study results and limits: Every seasonal influenza vaccination brings in few new T cells, the authors suggested.

This clonotype was found a few times. Its antigen is not identified. The TCR comes from a man aged 45-65 years who received an inactivated influenza vaccine. Sequenced here: PBMCs from blood, sampled 12 days after vaccination. The V gene is TRBV5-1, the J gene TRBJ2-1; the D is unclear. The CDR3 sequence: CASSYLTSEQFF. For the CDR3, the DNA is TGCGCCAGCAGCTACCTGACCTCTGAGCAGTTCTTC.